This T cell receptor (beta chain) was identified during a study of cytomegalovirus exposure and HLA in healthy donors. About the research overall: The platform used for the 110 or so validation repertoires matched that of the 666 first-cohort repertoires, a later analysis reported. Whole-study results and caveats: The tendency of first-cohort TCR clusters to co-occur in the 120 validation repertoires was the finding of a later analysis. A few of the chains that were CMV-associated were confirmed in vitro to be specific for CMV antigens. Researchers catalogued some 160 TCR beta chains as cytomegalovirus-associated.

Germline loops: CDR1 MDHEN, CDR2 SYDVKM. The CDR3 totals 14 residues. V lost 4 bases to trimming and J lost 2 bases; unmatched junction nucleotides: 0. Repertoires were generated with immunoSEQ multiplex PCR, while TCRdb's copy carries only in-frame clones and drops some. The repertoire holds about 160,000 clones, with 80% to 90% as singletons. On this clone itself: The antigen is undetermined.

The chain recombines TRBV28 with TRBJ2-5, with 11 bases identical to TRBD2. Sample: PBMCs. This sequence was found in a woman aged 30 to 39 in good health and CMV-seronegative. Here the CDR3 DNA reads TGTGCCAGCAGTTCTAGCGGGGGGCAAGAGACCCAGTACTTC. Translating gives CASSSSGGQETQYF.